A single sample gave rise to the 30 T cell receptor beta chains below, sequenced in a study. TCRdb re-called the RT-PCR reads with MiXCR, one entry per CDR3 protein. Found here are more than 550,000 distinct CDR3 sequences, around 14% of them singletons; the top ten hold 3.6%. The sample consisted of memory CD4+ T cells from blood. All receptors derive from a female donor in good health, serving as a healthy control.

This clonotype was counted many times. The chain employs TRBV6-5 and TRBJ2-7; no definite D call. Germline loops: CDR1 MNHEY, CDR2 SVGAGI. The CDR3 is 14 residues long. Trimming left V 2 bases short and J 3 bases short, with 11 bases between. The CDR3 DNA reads TGTGCCAGCAGTTACGATGGGTTAGGCTACGAGCAGTACTTC. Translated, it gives CASSYDGLGYEQYF.

CDR3 region: CSYIGGNLYNEQFF. CDR3 coding DNA: TGCAGTTACATTGGGGGGAACCTATACAATGAGCAGTTCTTC. The chain joins TRBV20-1 to TRBJ2-1; D is perhaps TRBD2 (6 bases). Per the germline V gene, CDR1 is DFQATT and CDR2 is SNEGSKA (reference sequence). Trimming took off 8 bases at V and 4 bases at J, with 18 bases between the two ends. This CDR3 comprises 14 residues.

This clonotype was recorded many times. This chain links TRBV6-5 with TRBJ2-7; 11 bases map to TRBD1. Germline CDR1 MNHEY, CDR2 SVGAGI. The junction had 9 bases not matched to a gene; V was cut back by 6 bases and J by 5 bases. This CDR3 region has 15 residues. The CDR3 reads CASSLGQGALDEQYF. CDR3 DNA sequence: TGTGCCAGCAGCCTCGGACAGGGGGCGCTGGACGAGCAGTACTTC.

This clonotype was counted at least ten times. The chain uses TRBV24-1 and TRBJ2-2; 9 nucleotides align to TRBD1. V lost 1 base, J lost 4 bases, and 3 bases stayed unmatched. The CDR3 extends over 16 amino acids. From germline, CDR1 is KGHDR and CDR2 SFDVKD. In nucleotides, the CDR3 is TGTGCCACCAGTGATTTCGGGACAGGGTCCACCGGGGAGCTGTTTTTT. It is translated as CATSDFGTGSTGELFF.

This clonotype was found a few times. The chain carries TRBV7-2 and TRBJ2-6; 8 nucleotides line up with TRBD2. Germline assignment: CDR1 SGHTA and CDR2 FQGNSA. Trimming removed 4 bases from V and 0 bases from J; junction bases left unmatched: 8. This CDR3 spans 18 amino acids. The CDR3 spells CASSSLGGAGSGANVLTF. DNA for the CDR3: TGTGCCAGCAGCTCCCTCGGGGGGGCAGGCTCTGGGGCCAACGTCCTGACTTTC.

Here the CDR3 reads CASRQGDNEQFF. The CDR3 DNA sequence: TGTGCCAGCCGACAAGGGGACAATGAGCAGTTCTTC. The V call is TRBV11-2, the J call TRBJ2-1, with D perhaps TRBD1 (5 bases). This CDR3 spans 12 amino acids. The ends were cut back, 8 bases at V and 5 bases at J, with 10 bases in the middle. From germline, CDR1 is SGHAT and CDR2 FQNNGV.

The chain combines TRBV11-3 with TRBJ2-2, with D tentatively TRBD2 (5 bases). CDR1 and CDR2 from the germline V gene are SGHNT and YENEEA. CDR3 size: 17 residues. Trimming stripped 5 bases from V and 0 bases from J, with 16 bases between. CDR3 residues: CASSPGVYGTNTGELFF. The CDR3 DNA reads TGTGCCAGCAGCCCCGGGGTCTACGGGACGAACACCGGGGAGCTGTTTTTT.

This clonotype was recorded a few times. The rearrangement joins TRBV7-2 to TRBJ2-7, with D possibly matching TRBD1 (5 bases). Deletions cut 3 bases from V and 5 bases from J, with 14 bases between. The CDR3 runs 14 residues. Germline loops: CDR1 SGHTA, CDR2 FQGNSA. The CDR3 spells CASSLAHRSNEQYF. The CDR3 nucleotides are TGTGCCAGCAGCTTGGCGCACAGGTCCAACGAGCAGTACTTC.

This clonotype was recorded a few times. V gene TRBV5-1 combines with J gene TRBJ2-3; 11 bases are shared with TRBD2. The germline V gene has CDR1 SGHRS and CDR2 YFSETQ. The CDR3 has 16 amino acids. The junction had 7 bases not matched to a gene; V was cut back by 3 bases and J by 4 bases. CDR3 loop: CASSYLAGGGSDTQYF. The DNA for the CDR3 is TGCGCCAGCAGCTATCTAGCGGGGGGAGGTTCAGATACGCAGTATTTT.

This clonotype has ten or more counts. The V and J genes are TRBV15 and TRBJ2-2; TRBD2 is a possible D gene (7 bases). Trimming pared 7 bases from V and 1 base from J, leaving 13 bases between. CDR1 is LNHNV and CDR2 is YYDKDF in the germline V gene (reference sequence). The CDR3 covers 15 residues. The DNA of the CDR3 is TGTGCCACCATCAAAGGGGGGGAGAACACCGGGGAGCTGTTTTTT. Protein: CATIKGGENTGELFF. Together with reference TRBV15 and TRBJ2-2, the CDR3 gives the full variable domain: DAMVIQNPRYQVTQFGKPVTLSCSQTLNHNVMYWYQQKSSQAPKLLFHYYDKDFNNEADTPDNFQSRRPNTSFCFLDIRSPGLGDTAMYLCATIKGGENTGELFFGEGSRLTVL.

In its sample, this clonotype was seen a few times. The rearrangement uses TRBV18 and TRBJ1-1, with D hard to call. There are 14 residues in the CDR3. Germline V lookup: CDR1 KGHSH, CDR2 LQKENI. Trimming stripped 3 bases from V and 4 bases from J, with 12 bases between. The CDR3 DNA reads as TGTGCCAGCTCACCCTTGGGCAGTAGCACTGAAGCTTTCTTT. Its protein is CASSPLGSSTEAFF.

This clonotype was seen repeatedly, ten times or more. The CDR3 DNA reads TGTGCCAGCAGACCCACTAGTGGCCCGGGCGAGCAGTACTTC. Translation: CASRPTSGPGEQYF. This rearrangement joins TRBV6-5 to TRBJ2-7; D may be TRBD2 (5 bases). Germline CDR1 and CDR2: MNHEY and SVGAGI. V lost 6 bases and J lost 6, with 18 bases in between. The CDR3 is 14 amino acids.

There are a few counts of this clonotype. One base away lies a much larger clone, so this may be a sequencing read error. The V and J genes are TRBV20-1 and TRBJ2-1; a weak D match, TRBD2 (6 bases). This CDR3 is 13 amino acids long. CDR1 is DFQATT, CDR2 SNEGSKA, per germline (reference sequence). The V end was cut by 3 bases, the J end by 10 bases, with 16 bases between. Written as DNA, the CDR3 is TGCAGTGCTAGGATAGCGGTCGTGGGAGAGCAGTTCTTC. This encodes CSARIAVVGEQFF.

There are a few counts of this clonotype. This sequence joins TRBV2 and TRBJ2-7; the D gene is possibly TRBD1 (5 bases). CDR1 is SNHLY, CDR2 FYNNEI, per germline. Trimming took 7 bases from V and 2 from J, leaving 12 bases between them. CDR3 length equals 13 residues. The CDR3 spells CASKDTGPYEQYF. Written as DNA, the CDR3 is TGTGCCAGCAAGGATACAGGACCCTACGAGCAGTACTTC. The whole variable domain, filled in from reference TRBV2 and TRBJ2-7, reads EPEVTQTPSHQVTQMGQEVILRCVPISNHLYFYWYRQILGQKVEFLVSFYNNEISEKSEIFDDQFSVERPDGSNFTLKIRSTKLEDSAMYFCASKDTGPYEQYFGPGTRLTVT.

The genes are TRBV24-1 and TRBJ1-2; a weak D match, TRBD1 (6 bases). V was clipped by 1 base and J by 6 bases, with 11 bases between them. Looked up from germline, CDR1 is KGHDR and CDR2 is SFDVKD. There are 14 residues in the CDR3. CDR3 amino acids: CATSDFSQGHGYTF. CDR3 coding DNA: TGTGCCACCAGTGATTTTTCACAGGGCCATGGCTACACCTTC.

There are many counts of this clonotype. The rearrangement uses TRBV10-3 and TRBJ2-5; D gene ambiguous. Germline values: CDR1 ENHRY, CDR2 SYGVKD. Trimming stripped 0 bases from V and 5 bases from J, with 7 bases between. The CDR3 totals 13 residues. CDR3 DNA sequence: TGTGCCATCAGTGAGTCGATCGGGGAGACCCAGTACTTC. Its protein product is CAISESIGETQYF.

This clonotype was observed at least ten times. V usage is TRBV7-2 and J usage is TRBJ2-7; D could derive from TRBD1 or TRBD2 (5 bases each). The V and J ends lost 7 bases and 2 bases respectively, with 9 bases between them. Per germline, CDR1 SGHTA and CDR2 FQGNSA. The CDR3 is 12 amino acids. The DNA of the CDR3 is TGTGCCAGCACTCGAGGGGCCTACGAGCAGTACTTC. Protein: CASTRGAYEQYF.

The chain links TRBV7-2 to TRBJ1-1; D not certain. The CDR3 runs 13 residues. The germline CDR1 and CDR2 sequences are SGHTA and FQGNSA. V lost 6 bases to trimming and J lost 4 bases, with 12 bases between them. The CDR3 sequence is CASRLHRSTEAFF. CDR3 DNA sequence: TGTGCCAGCAGATTACACCGGAGCACTGAAGCTTTCTTT.

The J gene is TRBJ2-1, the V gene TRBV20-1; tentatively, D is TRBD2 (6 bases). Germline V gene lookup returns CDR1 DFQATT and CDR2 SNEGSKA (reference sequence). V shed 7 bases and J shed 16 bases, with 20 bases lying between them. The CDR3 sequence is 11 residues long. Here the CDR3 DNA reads TGCAGTGTTCACCCTCGGGACTTGGATTTCTTC. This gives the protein CSVHPRDLDFF.

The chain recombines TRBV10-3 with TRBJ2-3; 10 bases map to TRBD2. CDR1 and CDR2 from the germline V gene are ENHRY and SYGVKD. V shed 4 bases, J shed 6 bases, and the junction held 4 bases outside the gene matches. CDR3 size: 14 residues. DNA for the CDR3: TGTGCCATCAGTGGGACTAGCGGCGGGGATACGCAGTATTTT. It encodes CAISGTSGGDTQYF.

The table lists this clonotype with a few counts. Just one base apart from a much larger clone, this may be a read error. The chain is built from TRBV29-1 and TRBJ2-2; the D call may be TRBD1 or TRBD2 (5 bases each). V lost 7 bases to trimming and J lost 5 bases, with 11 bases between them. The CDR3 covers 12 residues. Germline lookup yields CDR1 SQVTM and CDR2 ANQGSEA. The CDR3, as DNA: TGCAGCGGGGGGTCGCGGACCGGGGAGCTGTTTTTT. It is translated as CSGGSRTGELFF.

CDR3 residues: CASSLEGTGASYGYTF. The CDR3 DNA reads TGCGCCAGCAGCTTGGAAGGGACAGGGGCCTCCTATGGCTACACCTTC. The gene calls are TRBV5-1 and TRBJ1-2, with 10 positions matching TRBD1. With V trimmed by 0 bases and J by 4 bases, 6 bases remained unmatched. The length of the CDR3 is 16 residues. CDR1 SGHRS and CDR2 YFSETQ come from the germline V gene.

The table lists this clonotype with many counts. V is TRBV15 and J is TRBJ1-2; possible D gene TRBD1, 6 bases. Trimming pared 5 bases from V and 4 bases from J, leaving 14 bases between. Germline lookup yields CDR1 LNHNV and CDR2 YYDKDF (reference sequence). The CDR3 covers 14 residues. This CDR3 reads CATSASLDSYGYTF. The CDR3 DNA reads TGTGCCACCAGCGCCAGTCTGGACAGCTATGGCTACACCTTC.

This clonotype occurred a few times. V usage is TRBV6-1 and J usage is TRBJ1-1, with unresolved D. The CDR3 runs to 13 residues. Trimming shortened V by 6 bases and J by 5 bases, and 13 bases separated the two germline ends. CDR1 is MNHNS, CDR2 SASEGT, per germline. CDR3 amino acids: CASSPTRRTEAFF. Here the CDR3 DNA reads TGTGCCAGCAGCCCGACCCGAAGGACTGAAGCTTTCTTT.

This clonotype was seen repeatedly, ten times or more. CDR3 protein: CASRNLGGDSYEQYF. CDR3 sequence (DNA): TGTGCCAGCAGGAACCTGGGTGGGGATTCCTACGAGCAGTACTTC. The gene calls are TRBV6-6 and TRBJ2-7; the D is unclear. Germline V gene data show CDR1 as MNHNY and CDR2 as SVGAGI (reference sequence). V lost 6 bases and J 1 base, leaving 16 bases between the germline ends. The CDR3 contains 15 residues.

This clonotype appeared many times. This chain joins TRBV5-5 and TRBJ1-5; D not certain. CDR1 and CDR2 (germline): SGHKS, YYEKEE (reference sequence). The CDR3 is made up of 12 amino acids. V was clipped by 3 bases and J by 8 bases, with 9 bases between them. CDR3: CASSYPGKPQHF. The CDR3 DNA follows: TGTGCCAGCAGCTATCCGGGGAAGCCCCAGCATTTT.

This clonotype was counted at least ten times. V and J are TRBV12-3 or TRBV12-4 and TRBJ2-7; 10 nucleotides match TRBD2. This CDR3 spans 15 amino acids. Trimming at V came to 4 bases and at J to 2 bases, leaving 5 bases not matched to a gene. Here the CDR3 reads CASSSTSGETYEQYF. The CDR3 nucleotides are TGTGCCAGCAGTTCCACTAGCGGGGAGACCTACGAGCAGTACTTC.

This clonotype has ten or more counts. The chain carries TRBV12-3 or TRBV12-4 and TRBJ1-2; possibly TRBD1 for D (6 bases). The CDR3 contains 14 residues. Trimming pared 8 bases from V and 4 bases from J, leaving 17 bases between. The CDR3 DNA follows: TGTGCCAGCGCCCAAGGGGGACTGGGCTATGGCTACACCTTC. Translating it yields CASAQGGLGYGYTF.

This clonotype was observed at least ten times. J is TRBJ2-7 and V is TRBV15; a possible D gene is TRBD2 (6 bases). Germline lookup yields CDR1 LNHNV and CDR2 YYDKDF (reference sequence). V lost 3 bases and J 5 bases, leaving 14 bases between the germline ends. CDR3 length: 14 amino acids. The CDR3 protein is CATSRGGPVDEQYF. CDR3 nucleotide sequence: TGTGCCACCAGCAGGGGGGGACCGGTCGACGAGCAGTACTTC. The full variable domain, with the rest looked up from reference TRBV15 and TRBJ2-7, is DAMVIQNPRYQVTQFGKPVTLSCSQTLNHNVMYWYQQKSSQAPKLLFHYYDKDFNNEADTPDNFQSRRPNTSFCFLDIRSPGLGDTAMYLCATSRGGPVDEQYFGPGTRLTVT.

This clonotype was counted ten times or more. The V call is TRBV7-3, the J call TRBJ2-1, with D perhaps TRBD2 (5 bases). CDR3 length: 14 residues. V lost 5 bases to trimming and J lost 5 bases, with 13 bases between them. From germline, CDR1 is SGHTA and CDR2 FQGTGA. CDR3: CASSRVRSDNEQFF. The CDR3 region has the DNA TGTGCCAGCAGCCGAGTCCGTAGCGACAATGAGCAGTTCTTC.